What follows is one TCR beta chain and its context. The study recruited healthy Caucasian donors from Russia who were aged about 6 to 95. CDR1 and CDR2 (germline): MNHNS, SASEGT. The V and J ends lost 4 bases and 3 bases, in that order; junction bases with no gene match: 3. This CDR3 is built from 15 residues. PCR was performed a second time for about 6 to 12 cycles using a sample-barcoded 5' primer and a J-beta primer mix. Using its own MiXCR run on the 5' RACE reads, TCRdb lists one record per CDR3 protein. The data hold 1.5 million to 2 million distinct CDR3 sequences, with approximately 30% observed a single time. This specimen belongs to a study of blood T cells in healthy people across ages.

The TCR was taken from a woman between 25 and 40 years old in good health. The chain employs TRBV6-1 and TRBJ2-1; 10 bases match TRBD2. Sequencing was done on a sample of blood. This CDR3 reads CASSAGLAFYNEQFF. CDR3 DNA sequence: TGTGCCAGCAGTGCGGGACTAGCGTTCTACAATGAGCAGTTCTTC.